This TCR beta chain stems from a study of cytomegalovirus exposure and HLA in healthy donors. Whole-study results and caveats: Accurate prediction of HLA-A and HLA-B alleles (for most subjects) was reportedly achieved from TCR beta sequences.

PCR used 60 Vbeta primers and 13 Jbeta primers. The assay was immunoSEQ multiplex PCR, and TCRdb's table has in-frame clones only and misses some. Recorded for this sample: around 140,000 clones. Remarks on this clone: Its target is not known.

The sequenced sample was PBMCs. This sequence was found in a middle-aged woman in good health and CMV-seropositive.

The CDR3 is CASSFPGWTEAFF. CDR3 DNA: TGTGCCAGCAGCTTCCCGGGGTGGACTGAAGCTTTCTTT. The V gene is TRBV5-4, the J gene TRBJ1-1; no definite D call. Trimming took 2 bases from V and 5 from J, leaving 10 bases between them. CDR3 length: 13 residues. Germline-derived CDR1 and CDR2 are SGHNT and YYREEE (reference sequence).